Listed below are T cell receptor beta chains from one sample, sequenced in a study of persistence of HIV-infected CD4 T cells. Their cognate antigens are unknown. The data were produced by immunoSEQ multiplex PCR, yet TCRdb's version contains in-frame clones alone and is incomplete. The sample lists some 13,000 clones, about 70% occurring once. The sequencing here drew on CD4+ T cells sorted from PBMCs after roughly 20-hour stimulation, taken from a patient who received antiretroviral therapy. The receptors stem from an adult man with HIV who was CMV-seropositive. The CDR3 runs from the conserved cysteine through the conserved F or W. D genes are given only for firm matches. Expanded clones get a size class; other rows say once, few or many, or leave the size out.

d_gene,j_gene,abundance,v_gene,CDR3aa,CDR3nt
NA,TRBJ2-6,medium-sized,TRBV5-5,CASSSTASSGANVLTF,TGTGCCAGCAGCTCTACAGCGTCCTCTGGGGCCAACGTCCTGACTTTC
TRBD1,TRBJ2-7,once,TRBV29-1,CSVGVDRGPSSYEQYF,TGCAGCGTTGGGGTCGACAGGGGTCCAAGCTCCTACGAGCAGTACTTC
NA,TRBJ1-5,medium-sized,TRBV27,CASRAGVRGPQHF,TGTGCCAGCCGTGCGGGGGTAAGGGGGCCCCAGCATTTT
TRBD1,TRBJ1-5,NA,TRBV6-1,CASSEGTGERQPQHF,TGTGCCAGCAGTGAAGGGACAGGGGAGCGTCAGCCCCAGCATTTT
NA,TRBJ1-5,NA,TRBV6-5,CASRNFPSNQPQHF,TGTGCCAGCAGGAACTTTCCGAGCAATCAGCCCCAGCATTTT
NA,TRBJ2-2,few,TRBV7-9,CASKGVSANTGELFF,TGTGCCAGCAAAGGGGTTTCCGCGAACACCGGGGAGCTGTTTTTT
TRBD2,TRBJ2-3,NA,TRBV19,CASIQRGSFSSTDTQYF,TGTGCCAGTATCCAGCGGGGTTCCTTCTCTAGCACAGATACGCAGTATTTT
TRBD1,TRBJ2-3,NA,TRBV3-1/TRBV3-2,CASSQGQGADSTDTQYF,TGTGCCAGCAGCCAAGGACAGGGGGCAGATAGCACAGATACGCAGTATTTT
NA,TRBJ1-4,NA,TRBV5-4,CASSRLVGSNEKLFF,TGTGCCAGCAGTCGCTTGGTCGGGAGTAATGAAAAACTGTTTTTT
NA,TRBJ1-6,NA,TRBV7-8,CASSFTTYESPLHF,TGTGCCAGCAGCTTCACTACATACGAGTCACCCCTCCACTTT
NA,TRBJ1-1,once,TRBV30,CAWAKTGATEAFF,TGTGCCTGGGCCAAGACAGGAGCTACTGAAGCTTTCTTT
TRBD2,TRBJ2-1,NA,TRBV6-8,CASSPRTSGTHEQFF,TGTGCCAGCAGCCCAAGGACTAGCGGGACGCATGAGCAGTTCTTC
TRBD1,TRBJ1-4,NA,TRBV7-2,CASSSSPGQGKEKLFF,TGTGCCAGCAGCTCCTCTCCGGGACAGGGGAAAGAAAAACTGTTTTTT
TRBD1,TRBJ1-1,NA,TRBV7-9,CASTTTKKGQGAAGTEAFF,TGTGCCAGCACCACCACCAAAAAGGGACAGGGGGCCGCGGGGACTGAAGCTTTCTTT
TRBD1,TRBJ1-5,NA,TRBV10-3,CAISPLRRGRGYSNQPQHF,TGTGCCATCAGCCCCTTGAGGAGGGGGCGGGGGTATAGCAATCAGCCCCAGCATTTT
NA,TRBJ1-4,NA,TRBV18,CASSSNRAGSEKLFF,TGTGCCAGCTCATCTAACAGGGCGGGTTCTGAAAAACTGTTTTTT
NA,TRBJ1-1,few,TRBV30,CAWSVKSTGNTEAFF,TGTGCCTGGAGTGTAAAAAGTACGGGGAACACTGAAGCTTTCTTT
NA,TRBJ1-1,NA,TRBV30,CAWGSSTGLSNTEAFF,TGTGCCTGGGGAAGTTCTACAGGGCTATCAAACACTGAAGCTTTCTTT
NA,TRBJ1-1,NA,TRBV28,CASSFPQSTEAFF,TGTGCCAGCAGTTTTCCCCAAAGCACTGAAGCTTTCTTT
NA,TRBJ2-1,NA,TRBV7-9,CASSLGESSYNEQFF,TGTGCCAGCAGCTTAGGAGAGAGCTCCTACAATGAGCAGTTCTTC
NA,TRBJ2-3,few,TRBV6-1,CASSERGGTSTDTQYF,TGTGCCAGCAGTGAAAGAGGGGGGACTAGCACAGATACGCAGTATTTT
TRBD1,TRBJ1-1,medium-sized,TRBV5-1,CASSSNVGQQNTEAFF,TGCGCCAGCAGCTCCAACGTGGGACAGCAGAACACTGAAGCTTTCTTT
TRBD2,TRBJ2-2,NA,TRBV7-8,CASRGRGGGTGELFF,TGTGCCAGCAGGGGACGGGGGGGCGGCACCGGGGAGCTGTTTTTT
TRBD1,TRBJ2-7,NA,TRBV3-1/TRBV3-2,CASSPQVRDSLPNF,TGTGCCAGCAGCCCCCAGGTGAGGGACAGCCTCCCCAACTTC
NA,TRBJ2-2,NA,TRBV4-3,CASSQDSPRVANTGELFF,TGCGCCAGCAGCCAAGATAGTCCCAGGGTTGCGAACACCGGGGAGCTGTTTTTT
NA,TRBJ1-1,NA,TRBV6-2/TRBV6-3,CASSQERNTEAFF,TGTGCCAGCAGTCAGGAGAGGAACACTGAAGCTTTCTTT
TRBD2,TRBJ2-7,NA,TRBV14,CASSQGLAGPYEQYF,TGTGCCAGCAGCCAAGGACTAGCGGGACCCTACGAGCAGTACTTC
TRBD2,TRBJ2-3,NA,TRBV29-1,CSVYGTSGTDTQYF,TGCAGCGTTTACGGGACTAGCGGCACAGATACGCAGTATTTT
TRBD1,TRBJ1-2,NA,TRBV5-6,CASSSRDRPTREGYTF,TGTGCCAGCAGCTCTAGGGACAGGCCCACCCGGGAGGGCTACACCTTC
NA,TRBJ2-2,medium-sized,TRBV19,CASSSGTNTGELFF,TGTGCCAGTAGTAGCGGTACGAACACCGGGGAGCTGTTTTTT
NA,TRBJ1-6,NA,TRBV7-8,CASSLVTEVRAPLHF,TGTGCCAGCAGCTTAGTAACGGAGGTCCGGGCACCCCTCCACTTT
TRBD1,TRBJ1-2,NA,TRBV3-1/TRBV3-2,CASSQDLIQGGGYTF,TGTGCCAGCAGCCAAGACCTCATACAGGGGGGAGGCTACACCTTC
NA,TRBJ2-1,medium-sized,TRBV10-3,CAIMPILGAGEQFF,TGTGCCATCATGCCAATCTTGGGGGCCGGTGAGCAGTTCTTC
TRBD1,TRBJ1-2,NA,TRBV29-1,CSVEKVQGRNYGYTF,TGCAGCGTTGAAAAAGTACAGGGGAGGAACTATGGCTACACCTTC
NA,TRBJ2-3,NA,TRBV27,CASSLSKATDTQYF,TGTGCCAGCAGTTTATCAAAGGCGACAGATACGCAGTATTTT
NA,TRBJ1-2,NA,TRBV7-2,CASSASATEYYGYTF,TGTGCCAGCAGCGCCTCAGCGACAGAGTACTATGGCTACACCTTC
NA,TRBJ2-7,NA,TRBV3-1/TRBV3-2,CASSQLQGYEQYF,TGTGCCAGCAGCCAGTTACAGGGCTACGAGCAGTACTTC
NA,TRBJ1-1,medium-sized,TRBV5-5,CASSLEKRTEAFF,TGTGCCAGCAGCTTGGAGAAGCGAACTGAAGCTTTCTTT
NA,TRBJ1-5,NA,TRBV6-5,CASSLEGPQTQPQHF,TGTGCCAGCAGTTTGGAGGGGCCTCAGACTCAGCCCCAGCATTTT
TRBD1,TRBJ1-1,NA,TRBV7-2,CASSLDPRGQNTEAFF,TGTGCCAGCAGCTTAGACCCCAGGGGGCAGAACACTGAAGCTTTCTTT
TRBD1,TRBJ2-2,medium-sized,TRBV19,CASTGTGIAGELFF,TGTGCCAGCACCGGGACAGGGATAGCCGGGGAGCTGTTTTTT
TRBD1,TRBJ1-1,NA,TRBV29-1,CSVWTGANTEAFF,TGCAGCGTTTGGACAGGGGCGAACACTGAAGCTTTCTTT